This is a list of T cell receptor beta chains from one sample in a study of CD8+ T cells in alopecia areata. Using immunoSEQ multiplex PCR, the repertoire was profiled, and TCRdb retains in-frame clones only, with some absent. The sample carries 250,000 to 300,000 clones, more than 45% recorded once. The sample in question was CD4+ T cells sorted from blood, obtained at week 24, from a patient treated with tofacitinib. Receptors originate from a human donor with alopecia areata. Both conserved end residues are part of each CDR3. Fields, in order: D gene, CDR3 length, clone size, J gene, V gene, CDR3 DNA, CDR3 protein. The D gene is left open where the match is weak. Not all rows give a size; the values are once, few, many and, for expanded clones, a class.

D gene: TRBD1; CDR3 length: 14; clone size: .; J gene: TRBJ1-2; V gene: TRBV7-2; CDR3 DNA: TGTGCCAGCAGCCCGAGGCAGGGGGCGTATGGCTACACCTTC; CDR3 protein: CASSPRQGAYGYTF
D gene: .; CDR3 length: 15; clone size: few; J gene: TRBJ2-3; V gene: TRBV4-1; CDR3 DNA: TGCGCCAGCAGCCAAGGCGGCGGGGGCGGAGATACGCAGTATTTT; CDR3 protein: CASSQGGGGGDTQYF
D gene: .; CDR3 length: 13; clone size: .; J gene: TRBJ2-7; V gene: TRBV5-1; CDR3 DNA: TGCGCCAGCAGCTTGGGGGCCAAGGGCGAGCAGTACTTC; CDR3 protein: CASSLGAKGEQYF
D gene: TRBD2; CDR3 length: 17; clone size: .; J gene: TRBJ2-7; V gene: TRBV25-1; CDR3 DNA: TGTGCCAGCAGTGGGGGAGAGGTGGGACTAGGGCGTCGCGAGCAGTACTTC; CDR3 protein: CASSGGEVGLGRREQYF
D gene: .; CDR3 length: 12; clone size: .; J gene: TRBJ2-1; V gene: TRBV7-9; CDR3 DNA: TGTGCCAGCAGCTTACTGAACAATGAGCAGTTCTTC; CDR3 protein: CASSLLNNEQFF
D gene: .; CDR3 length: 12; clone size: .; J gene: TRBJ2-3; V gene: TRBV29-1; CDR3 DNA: TGCAGCGTTGAGCGGGCTAGGGATACGCAGTATTTT; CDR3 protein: CSVERARDTQYF
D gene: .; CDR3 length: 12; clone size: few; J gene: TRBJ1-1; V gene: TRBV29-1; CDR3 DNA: TGCAGCATGCAGGGTACAAAGACTGAAGCTTTCTTT; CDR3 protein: CSMQGTKTEAFF
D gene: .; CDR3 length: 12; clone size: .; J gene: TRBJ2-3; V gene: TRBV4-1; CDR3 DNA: TGCGCCAGCAGCCCCCCCCTGGATACGCAGTATTTT; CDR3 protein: CASSPPLDTQYF
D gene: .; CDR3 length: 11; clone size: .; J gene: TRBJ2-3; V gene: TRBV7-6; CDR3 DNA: TGTGCCAGCAGCAACACAGATACGCAGTATTTT; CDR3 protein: CASSNTDTQYF
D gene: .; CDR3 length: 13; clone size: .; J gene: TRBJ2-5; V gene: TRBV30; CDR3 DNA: TGTGCCTGGAGTGTCAACAACCAAGAGACCCAGTACTTC; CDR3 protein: CAWSVNNQETQYF
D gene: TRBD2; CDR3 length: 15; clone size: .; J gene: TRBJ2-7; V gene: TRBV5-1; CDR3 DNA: TGCGCCAGCAGCTTTAATAGCGGGGGCTCCTACGAGCAGTACTTC; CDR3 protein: CASSFNSGGSYEQYF
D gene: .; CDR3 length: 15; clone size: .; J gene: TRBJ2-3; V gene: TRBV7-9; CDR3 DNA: TGTGCCAGCAGCTTAAAATGGAGGAGCACAGATACGCAGTATTTT; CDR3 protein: CASSLKWRSTDTQYF
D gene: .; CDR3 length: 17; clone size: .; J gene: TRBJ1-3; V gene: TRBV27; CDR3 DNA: TGTGCCAGCAGTTCGCGGTCTTCACCCCTCTCTGGAAACACCATATATTTT; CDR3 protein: CASSSRSSPLSGNTIYF
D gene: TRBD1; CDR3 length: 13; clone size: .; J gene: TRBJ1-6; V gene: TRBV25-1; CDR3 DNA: TGTGCCAGCAAGGGACAGGGAAATTCACCCCTCCACTTT; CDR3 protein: CASKGQGNSPLHF
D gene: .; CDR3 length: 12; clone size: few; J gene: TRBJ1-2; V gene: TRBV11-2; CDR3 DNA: TGTGCCAGCAGCTTATCACAAGGAGGCTACACCTTC; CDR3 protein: CASSLSQGGYTF
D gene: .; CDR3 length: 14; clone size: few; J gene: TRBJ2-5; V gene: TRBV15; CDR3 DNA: TGTGCCACCAGCAGAGGGCCCGTACAAGAGACCCAGTACTTC; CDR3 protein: CATSRGPVQETQYF
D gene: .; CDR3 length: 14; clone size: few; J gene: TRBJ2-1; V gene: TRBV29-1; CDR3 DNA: TGCAGCGTTGACGGCGGCCTAACTGACAATGAGCAGTTCTTC; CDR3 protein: CSVDGGLTDNEQFF
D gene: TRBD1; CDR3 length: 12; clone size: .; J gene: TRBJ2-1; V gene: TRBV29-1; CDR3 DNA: TGCAGCGCGGACAGGGGGCTGAATGAGCAGTTCTTC; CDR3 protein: CSADRGLNEQFF
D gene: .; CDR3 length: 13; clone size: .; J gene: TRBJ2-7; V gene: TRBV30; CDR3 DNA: TGTGCCTGGAGTACGACAGTTACCTACGAGCAGTACTTC; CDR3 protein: CAWSTTVTYEQYF
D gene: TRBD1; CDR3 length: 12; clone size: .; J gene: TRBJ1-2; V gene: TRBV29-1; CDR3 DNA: TGCAGCGTTTCGACAGGGGCAGATGGCTACACCTTC; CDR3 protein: CSVSTGADGYTF
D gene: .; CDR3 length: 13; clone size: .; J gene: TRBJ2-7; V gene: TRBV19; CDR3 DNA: TGTGCCAGTAGTTCAAGTGGCAGGGAAGAGCAGTACTTC; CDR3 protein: CASSSSGREEQYF
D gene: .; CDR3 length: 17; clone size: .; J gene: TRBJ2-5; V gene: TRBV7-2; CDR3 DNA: TGTGCCAGCAGCTTAGCGGCAGGGAGAGGGGGGCCAGAGACCCAGTACTTC; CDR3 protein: CASSLAAGRGGPETQYF
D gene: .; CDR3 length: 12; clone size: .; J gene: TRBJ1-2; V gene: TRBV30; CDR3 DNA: TGTGCCTGGAGATTCGTGGGCCGTGGCTACACCTTC; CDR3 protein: CAWRFVGRGYTF
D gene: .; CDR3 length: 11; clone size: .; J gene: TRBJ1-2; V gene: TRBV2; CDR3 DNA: TGTGCCAGCGTAAAGAACTATGGCTACACCTTC; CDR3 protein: CASVKNYGYTF
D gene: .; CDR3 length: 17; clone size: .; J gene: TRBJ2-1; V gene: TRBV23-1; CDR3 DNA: TGCGCCAGCAGCTTAAGCCGGGACACCTTATCCTACAATGAGCAGTTCTTC; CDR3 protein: CASSLSRDTLSYNEQFF
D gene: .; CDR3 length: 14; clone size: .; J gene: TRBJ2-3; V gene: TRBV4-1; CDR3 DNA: TGCGCCAGCAGCCAATGGGTACTAACAGATACGCAGTATTTT; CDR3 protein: CASSQWVLTDTQYF
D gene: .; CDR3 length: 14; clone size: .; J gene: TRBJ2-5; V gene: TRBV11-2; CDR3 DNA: TGTGCCAGCAGCTTGCCGCTAGGAACGGAGACCCAGTACTTC; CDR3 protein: CASSLPLGTETQYF
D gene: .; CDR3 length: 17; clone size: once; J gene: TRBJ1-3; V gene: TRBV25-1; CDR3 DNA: TGTGCCAGCAGTGACCTTCCCTACACGGTGGGGGGAAACACCATATATTTT; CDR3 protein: CASSDLPYTVGGNTIYF
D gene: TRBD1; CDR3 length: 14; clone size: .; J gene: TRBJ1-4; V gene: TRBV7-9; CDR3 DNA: TGTGCCAGCAGTCGCGGACAGGGCGGGGAAAAACTGTTTTTT; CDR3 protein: CASSRGQGGEKLFF
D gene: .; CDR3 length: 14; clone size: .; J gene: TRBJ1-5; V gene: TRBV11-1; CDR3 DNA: TGTGCCAGCAGCTTACGGGCAGGGAATCAGCCCCAGCATTTT; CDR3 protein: CASSLRAGNQPQHF
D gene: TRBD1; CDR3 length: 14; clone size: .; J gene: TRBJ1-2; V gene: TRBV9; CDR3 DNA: TGTGCCAGCAGCGCGACAGGGGGTTCAGTTGGCTACACCTTC; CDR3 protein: CASSATGGSVGYTF
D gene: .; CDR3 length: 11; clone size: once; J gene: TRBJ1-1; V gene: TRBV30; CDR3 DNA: TGTGCCTGGTCGCTTGCCACTGAAGCTTTCTTT; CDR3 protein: CAWSLATEAFF
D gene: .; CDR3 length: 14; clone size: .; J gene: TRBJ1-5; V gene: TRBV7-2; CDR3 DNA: TGTGCCAGCAGCTTAGGGTGGAGGGATCAGCCCCAGCATTTT; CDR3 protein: CASSLGWRDQPQHF
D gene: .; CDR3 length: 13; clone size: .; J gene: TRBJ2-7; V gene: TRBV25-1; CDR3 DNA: TGTGCCAGCAGTGATCCAGGGGCAGACGAGCAGTACTTC; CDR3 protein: CASSDPGADEQYF
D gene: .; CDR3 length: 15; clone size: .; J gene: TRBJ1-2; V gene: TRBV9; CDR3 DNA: TGTGCCAGCAGCGTGGCAGGAACCCCAGGCTATGGCTACACCTTC; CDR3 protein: CASSVAGTPGYGYTF
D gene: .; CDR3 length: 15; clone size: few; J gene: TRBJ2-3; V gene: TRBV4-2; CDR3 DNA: TGTGCCAGCAGCCGGAGCACTAGGGGCACAGATACGCAGTATTTT; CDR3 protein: CASSRSTRGTDTQYF
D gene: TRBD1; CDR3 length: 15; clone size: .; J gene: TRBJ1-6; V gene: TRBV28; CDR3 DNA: TGTGCCAGCAGTCTCGGACAGGGCGAAAATTCACCCCTCCACTTT; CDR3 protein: CASSLGQGENSPLHF
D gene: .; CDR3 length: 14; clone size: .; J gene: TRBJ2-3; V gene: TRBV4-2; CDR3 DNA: TGTGCCAGCAGCCCAAGGGGGGCCGAAGATACGCAGTATTTT; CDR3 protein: CASSPRGAEDTQYF
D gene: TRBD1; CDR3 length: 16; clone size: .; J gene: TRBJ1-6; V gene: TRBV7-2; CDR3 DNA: TGTGCCAGCAGCTTACCTCGGGGACAGGGGTCATCACCCCTCCACTTT; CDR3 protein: CASSLPRGQGSSPLHF
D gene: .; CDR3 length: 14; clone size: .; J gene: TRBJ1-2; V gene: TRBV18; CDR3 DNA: TGTGCCAGCTCACCGCCCGGGACTCCCCATGGCTACACCTTC; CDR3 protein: CASSPPGTPHGYTF
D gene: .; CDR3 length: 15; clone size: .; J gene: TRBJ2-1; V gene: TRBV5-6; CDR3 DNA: TGTGCCAGCAGCACTAATAGCGGAACGAGGAATGAGCAGTTCTTC; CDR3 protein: CASSTNSGTRNEQFF
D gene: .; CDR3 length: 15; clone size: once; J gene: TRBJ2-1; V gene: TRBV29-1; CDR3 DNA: TGCAGCGCCTCGAAAAGGCTAGCTTCCAACAATGAGCAGTTCTTC; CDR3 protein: CSASKRLASNNEQFF
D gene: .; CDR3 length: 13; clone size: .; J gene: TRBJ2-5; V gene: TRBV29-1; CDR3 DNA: TGCAGCGTTGTTCGGAGGGGCCGGGAGACCCAGTACTTC; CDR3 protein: CSVVRRGRETQYF
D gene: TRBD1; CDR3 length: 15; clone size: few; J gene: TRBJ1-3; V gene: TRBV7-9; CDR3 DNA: TGTGCCAGCAGCCGTTGGGACAGCTCTGGAAACACCATATATTTT; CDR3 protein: CASSRWDSSGNTIYF
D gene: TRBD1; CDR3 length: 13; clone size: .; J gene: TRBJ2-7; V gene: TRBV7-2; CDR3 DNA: TGTGCCAGCAGCCCTCGGACAGGGGACGAGCAGTACTTC; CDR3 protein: CASSPRTGDEQYF
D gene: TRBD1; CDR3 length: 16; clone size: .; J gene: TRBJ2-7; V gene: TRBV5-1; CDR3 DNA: TGCGCCAGCAGCCTTGGCGGGACAGGGGGCTCCTACGAGCAGTACTTC; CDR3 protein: CASSLGGTGGSYEQYF
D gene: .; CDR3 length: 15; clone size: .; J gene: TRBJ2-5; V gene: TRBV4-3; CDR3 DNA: TGCGCCAGCAGCCAAGTAGGGGGCGGAGGGGAGACCCAGTACTTC; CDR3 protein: CASSQVGGGGETQYF
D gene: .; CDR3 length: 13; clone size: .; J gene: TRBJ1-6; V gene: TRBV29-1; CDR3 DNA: TGCAGCGTTGCAAGGGCAGGGGATGAAGTCCTCCACTTT; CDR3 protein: CSVARAGDEVLHF
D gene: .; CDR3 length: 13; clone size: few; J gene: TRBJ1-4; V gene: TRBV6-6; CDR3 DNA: TGTGCCAGCACCACCCCACCGAATGAAAAACTGTTTTTT; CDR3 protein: CASTTPPNEKLFF
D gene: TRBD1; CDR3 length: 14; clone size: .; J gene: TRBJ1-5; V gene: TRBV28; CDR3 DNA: TGTGCCAGCAGCTGGGACAGGGGAAATCAGCCCCAGCATTTT; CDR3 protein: CASSWDRGNQPQHF